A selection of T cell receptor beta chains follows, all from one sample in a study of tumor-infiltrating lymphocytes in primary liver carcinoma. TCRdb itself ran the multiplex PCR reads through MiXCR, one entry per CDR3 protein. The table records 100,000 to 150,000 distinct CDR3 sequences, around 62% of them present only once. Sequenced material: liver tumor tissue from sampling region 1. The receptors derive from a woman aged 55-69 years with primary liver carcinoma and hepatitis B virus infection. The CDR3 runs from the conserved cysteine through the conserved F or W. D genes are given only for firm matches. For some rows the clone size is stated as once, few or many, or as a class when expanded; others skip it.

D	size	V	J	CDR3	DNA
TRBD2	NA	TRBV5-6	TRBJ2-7	CASSWGGSDEQYF	TGTGCCAGCAGCTGGGGCGGGAGCGACGAGCAGTACTTC
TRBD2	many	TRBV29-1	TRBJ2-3	CSVEGVTSGRTDTQYF	TGCAGCGTTGAAGGGGTAACTAGCGGTCGCACAGATACGCAGTATTTT
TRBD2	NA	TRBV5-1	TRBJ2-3	CASSTGISGGTDTQYF	TGCGCCAGCAGCACCGGGATTAGCGGGGGCACAGATACGCAGTATTTT
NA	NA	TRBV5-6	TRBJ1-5	CARSRGRNQPQHF	TGTGCCAGAAGCCGAGGGCGTAATCAGCCCCAGCATTTC
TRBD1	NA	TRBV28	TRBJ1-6	CASSHGQENSPPHF	TGTGCCAGCAGTCATGGACAGGAGAATTCACCCCCACACTTT
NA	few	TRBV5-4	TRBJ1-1	CASSLGPVGSTEVFF	TGTGCCAGCAGCTTGGGGCCAGTTGGAAGCACTGAAGTTTTCTTT
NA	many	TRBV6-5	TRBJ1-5	CASTAGRNQPQHF	TGTGCCAGCACGGCAGGGCGCAATCAGCCCCAGCATTTT
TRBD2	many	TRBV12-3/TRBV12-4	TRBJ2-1	CASRTSGYNEQFF	TGTGCCAGCAGGACTAGCGGCTACAATGAGCAGTTCTTC
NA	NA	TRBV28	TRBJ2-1	CASSLGGLRNEQFF	TGTGCCAGCAGTCTAGGAGGCCTTCGTAATGAGCAGTTCTTC
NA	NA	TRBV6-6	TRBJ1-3	CARSKGPQDGSGNTIYF	TGTGCCAGAAGTAAGGGACCTCAGGATGGGTCTGGAAACACCATATATTTT
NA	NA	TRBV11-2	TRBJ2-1	CASSIGPLHFF	TGTGCCAGCAGCATCGGCCCGCTCCACTTCTTC
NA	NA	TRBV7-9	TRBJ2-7	CASSLEHEQYF	TGTGCCAGCAGCTTAGAACACGAGCAGTACTTC
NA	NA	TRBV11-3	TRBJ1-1	CASSLGTGQGNTEAFF	TGTGCCAGCAGCTTAGGAACAGGTCAAGGGAACACTGAAGCTTTCTTT
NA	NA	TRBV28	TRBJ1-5	CASRTVLRPKHF	TGTGCCAGCAGAACGGTCTTACGGCCCAAGCATTTT
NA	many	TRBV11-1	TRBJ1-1	CASRSGLQNTEAFF	TGTGCCAGCAGGTCGGGACTGCAGAACACTGAAGCTTTCTTT
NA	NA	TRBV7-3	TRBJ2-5	CASSSTPDGTQYF	TGTGCCAGCAGCTCGACCCCAGATGGGACCCAGTACTTC
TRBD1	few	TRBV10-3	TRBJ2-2	CAISPTRQGASSGELFF	TGTGCCATCAGCCCCACTCGACAGGGGGCGTCCAGCGGGGAGCTGTTTTTT
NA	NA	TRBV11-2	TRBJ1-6	CASSPGRGELHF	TGTGCCAGCAGCCCCGGGAGAGGGGAACTCCACTTT
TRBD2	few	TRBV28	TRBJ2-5	CASSPTLAGQQETQYF	TGTGCCAGCAGCCCGACACTAGCGGGCCAGCAAGAGACCCAGTACTTC
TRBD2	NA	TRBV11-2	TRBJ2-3	CATRPSFSGRADTQYF	TGTGCCACCAGGCCCAGTTTCAGCGGGAGGGCCGATACGCAGTATTTT
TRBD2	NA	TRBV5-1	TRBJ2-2	CASSCPGGRCTGELLF	TGCGCCAGCAGCTGCCCTGGCGGGAGGTGTACCGGGGAGCTGCTTTTT
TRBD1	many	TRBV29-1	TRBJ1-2	CSVEADRAGYTF	TGCAGCGTTGAAGCCGACAGGGCGGGCTACACCTTC
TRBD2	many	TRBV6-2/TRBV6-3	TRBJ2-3	CASNFRAPTSGRWGTDTQYF	TGTGCCAGCAACTTCAGGGCCCCGACTAGCGGGAGATGGGGCACAGATACGCAGTATTTT
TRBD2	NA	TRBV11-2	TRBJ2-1	CAGSFVAGQPFNEQFF	TGTGCCGGCAGCTTCGTAGCGGGCCAGCCCTTCAATGAGCAGTTCTTC
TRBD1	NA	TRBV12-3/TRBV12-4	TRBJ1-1	CASQSRTGFNTEAFF	TGTGCAAGCCAATCGAGGACAGGGTTTAACACTGAAGCTTTCTTT